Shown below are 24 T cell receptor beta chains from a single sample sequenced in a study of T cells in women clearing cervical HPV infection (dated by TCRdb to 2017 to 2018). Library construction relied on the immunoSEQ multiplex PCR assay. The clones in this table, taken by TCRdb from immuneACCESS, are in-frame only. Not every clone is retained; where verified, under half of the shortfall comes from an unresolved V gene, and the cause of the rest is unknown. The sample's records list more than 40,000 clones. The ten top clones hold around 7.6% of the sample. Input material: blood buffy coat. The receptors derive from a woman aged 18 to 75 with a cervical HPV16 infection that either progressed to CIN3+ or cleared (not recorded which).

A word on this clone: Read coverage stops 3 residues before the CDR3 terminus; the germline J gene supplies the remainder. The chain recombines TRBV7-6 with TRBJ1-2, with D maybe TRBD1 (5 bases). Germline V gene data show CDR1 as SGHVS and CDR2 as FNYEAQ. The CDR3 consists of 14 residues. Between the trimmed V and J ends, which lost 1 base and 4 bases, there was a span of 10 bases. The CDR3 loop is CASSLESGFYGYTF. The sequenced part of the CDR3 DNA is TGTGCCAGCAGCTTAGAGTCAGGGTTCTATGGC.

The CDR3 here is CASSLEPSGSYNEQFF. The CDR3 DNA, read in part, is TGCGCCAGCAGCTTGGAACCTAGCGGGAGTTACAATGAG. This sequence joins TRBV5-1 and TRBJ2-1; 10 nucleotides align to TRBD2. The read stops 3 residues short of the end of the CDR3; the missing end is completed from the germline J gene. CDR3 length: 16 residues. Trimming cost V 0 bases and J 4 bases; bases outside gene matches: 4. CDR1 is SGHRS and CDR2 is YFSETQ in the germline V gene.

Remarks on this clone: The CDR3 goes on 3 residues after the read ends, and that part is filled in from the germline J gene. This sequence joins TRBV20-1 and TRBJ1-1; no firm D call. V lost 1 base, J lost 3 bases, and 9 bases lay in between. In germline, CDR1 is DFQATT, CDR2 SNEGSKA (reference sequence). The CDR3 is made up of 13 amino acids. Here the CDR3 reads CSARGVRDTEAFF. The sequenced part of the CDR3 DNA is TGCAGTGCTAGAGGGGTGAGGGACACTGAA.

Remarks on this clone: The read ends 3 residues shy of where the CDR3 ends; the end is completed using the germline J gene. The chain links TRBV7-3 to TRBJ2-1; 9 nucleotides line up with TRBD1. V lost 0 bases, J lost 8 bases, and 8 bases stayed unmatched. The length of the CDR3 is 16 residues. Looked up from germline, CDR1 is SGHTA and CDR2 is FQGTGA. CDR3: CASSLTLRTGADEQFF. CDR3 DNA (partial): TGTGCCAGCAGCTTAACGTTAAGGACAGGGGCGGATGAG.

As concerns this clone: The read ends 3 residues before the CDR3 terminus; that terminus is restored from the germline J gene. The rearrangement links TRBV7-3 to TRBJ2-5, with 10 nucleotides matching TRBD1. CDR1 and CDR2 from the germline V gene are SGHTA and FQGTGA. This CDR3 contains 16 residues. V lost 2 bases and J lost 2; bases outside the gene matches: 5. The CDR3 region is CASSLWTGGGQETQYF. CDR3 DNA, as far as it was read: TGTGCCAGCAGCTTATGGACAGGGGGTGGGCAAGAGACC.

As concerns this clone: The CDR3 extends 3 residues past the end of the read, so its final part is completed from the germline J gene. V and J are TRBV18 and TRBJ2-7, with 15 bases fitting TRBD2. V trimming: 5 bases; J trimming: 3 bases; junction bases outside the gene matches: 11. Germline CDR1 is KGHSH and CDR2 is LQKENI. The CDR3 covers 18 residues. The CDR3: CASSKGLAGGPGSYEQYF. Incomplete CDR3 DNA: TGTGCCAGCTCAAAAGGACTAGCGGGAGGGCCAGGGAGCTACGAG.

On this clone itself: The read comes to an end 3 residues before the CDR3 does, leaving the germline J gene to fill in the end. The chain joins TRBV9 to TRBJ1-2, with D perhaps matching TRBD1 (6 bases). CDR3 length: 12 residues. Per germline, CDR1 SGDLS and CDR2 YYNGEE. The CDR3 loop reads CASSLQGKGYTF. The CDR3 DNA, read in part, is TGTGCCAGCAGCCTACAGGGAAAGGGC.

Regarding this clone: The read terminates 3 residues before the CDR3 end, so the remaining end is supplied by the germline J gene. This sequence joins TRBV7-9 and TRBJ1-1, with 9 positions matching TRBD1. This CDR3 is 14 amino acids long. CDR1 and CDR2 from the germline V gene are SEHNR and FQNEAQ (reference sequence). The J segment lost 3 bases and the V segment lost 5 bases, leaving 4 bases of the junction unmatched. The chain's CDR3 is CASSLRTGDTEAFF. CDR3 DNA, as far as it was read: TGTGCCAGCAGCCTAAGGACAGGGGACACTGAA.

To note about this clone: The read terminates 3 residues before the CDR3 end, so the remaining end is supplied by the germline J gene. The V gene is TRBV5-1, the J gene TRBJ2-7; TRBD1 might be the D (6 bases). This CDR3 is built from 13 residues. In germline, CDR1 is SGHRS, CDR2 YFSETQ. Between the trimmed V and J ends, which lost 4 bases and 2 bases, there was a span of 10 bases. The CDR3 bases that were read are TGCGCCAGCAGCCGTCGGGACACCTACGAG. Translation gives CASSRRDTYE. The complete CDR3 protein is CASSRRDTYEQYF.

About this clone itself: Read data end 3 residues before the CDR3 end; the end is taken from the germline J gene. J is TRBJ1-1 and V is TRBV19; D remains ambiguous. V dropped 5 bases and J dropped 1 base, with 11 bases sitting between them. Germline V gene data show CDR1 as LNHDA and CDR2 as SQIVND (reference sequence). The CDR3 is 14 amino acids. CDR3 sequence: CASSYPPENTEAFF. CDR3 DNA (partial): TGTGCCAGTAGTTACCCCCCAGAGAACACTGAA.

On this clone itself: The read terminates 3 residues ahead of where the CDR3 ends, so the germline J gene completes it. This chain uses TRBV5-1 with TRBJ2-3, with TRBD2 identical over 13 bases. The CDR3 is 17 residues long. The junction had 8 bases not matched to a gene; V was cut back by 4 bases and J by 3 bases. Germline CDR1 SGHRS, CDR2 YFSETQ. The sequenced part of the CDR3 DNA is TGCGCCAGCAGCCGCGAGGGACTAGCGGGACTAACAGATACG. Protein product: CASSREGLAGLTDT. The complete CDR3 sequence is CASSREGLAGLTDTQYF.

CDR3 protein: CSVVLGGRGETQYF. CDR3 DNA, as far as it was read: TGCAGCGTTGTACTCGGGGGGCGCGGAGAGACC. The V call is TRBV29-1, the J call TRBJ2-5; tentative D call: TRBD2 (7 bases). The read halts 3 residues ahead of the CDR3 end, with the missing end drawn from the germline J gene. Trimming removed 4 bases at V and 4 bases at J, with 16 bases between. The CDR3 is 14 residues long. The germline V gene encodes CDR1 SQVTM and CDR2 ANQGSEA.

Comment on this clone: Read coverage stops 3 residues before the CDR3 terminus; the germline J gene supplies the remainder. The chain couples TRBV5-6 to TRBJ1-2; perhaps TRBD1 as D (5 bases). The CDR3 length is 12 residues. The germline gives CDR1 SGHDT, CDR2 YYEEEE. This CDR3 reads CASSPDINGYTF. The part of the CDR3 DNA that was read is TGTGCCAGCAGCCCGGACATTAACGGC.

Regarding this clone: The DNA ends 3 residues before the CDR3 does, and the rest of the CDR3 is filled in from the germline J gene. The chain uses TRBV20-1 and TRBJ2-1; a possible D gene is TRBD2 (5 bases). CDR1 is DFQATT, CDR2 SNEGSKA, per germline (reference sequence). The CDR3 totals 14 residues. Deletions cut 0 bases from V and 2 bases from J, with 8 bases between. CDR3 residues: CSARELAAYNEQFF. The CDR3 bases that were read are TGCAGTGCTAGAGAGCTAGCAGCCTACAATGAG.

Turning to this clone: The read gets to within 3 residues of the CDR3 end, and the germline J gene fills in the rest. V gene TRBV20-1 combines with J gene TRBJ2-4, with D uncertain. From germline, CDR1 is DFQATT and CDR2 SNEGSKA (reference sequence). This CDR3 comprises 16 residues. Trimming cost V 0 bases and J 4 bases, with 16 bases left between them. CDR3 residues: CSARDGGEAIKNIQYF. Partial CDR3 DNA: TGCAGTGCTAGAGATGGCGGAGAGGCGATAAAAAACATT.

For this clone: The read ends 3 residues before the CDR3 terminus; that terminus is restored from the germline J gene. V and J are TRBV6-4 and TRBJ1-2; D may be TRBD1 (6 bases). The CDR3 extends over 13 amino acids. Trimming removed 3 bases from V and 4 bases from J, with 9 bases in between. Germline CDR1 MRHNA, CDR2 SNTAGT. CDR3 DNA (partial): TGTGCCAGCAGTGAAGGGACAACCTATGGC. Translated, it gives CASSEGTTYG. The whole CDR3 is CASSEGTTYGYTF.

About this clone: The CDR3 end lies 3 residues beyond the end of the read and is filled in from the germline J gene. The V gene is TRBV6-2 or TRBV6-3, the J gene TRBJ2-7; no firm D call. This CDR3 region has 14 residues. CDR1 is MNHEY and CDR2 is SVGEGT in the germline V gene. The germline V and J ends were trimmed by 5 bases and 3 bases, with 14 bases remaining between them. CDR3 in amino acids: CASSPLPPSYEQYF. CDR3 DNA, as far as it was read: TGTGCCAGCAGTCCCCTCCCACCCAGCTACGAG.

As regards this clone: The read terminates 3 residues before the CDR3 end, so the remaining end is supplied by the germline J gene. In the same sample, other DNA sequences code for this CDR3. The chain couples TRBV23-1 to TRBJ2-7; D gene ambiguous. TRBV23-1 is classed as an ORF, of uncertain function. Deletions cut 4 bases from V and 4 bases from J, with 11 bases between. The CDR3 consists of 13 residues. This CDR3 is CASSRNSNYEQYF. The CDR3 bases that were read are TGCGCCAGCAGTCGGAATAGCAATTACGAG.

Partial CDR3 DNA: TGTGCCAGTAGTATAAGTGCAGCGGGGGCCTTCACAGATACG. It encodes CASSISAAGAFTDT. The complete CDR3 sequence is CASSISAAGAFTDTQYF. The V call is TRBV19, the J call TRBJ2-3; 8 bases are a match to TRBD2. The read comes to an end 3 residues before the CDR3 does, leaving the germline J gene to fill in the end. V dropped 2 bases and J dropped 2; count of bases not matched to a gene: 9. Germline lookup yields CDR1 LNHDA and CDR2 SQIVND (reference sequence). This CDR3 comprises 17 residues.

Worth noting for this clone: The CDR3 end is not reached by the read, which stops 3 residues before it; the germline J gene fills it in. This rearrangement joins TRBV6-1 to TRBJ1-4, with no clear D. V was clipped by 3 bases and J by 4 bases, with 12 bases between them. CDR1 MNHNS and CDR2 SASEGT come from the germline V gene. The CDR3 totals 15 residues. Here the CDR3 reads CASSERSGLNEKLFF. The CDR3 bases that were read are TGTGCCAGCAGTGAGAGAAGCGGGCTTAATGAAAAA.

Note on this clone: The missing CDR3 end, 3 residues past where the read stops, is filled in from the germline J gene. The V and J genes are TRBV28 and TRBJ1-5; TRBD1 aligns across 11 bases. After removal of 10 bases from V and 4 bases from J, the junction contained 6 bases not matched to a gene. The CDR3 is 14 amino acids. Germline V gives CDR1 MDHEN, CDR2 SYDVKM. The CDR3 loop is CATPGTGGNQPQHF. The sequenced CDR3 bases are TGTGCCACCCCCGGGACAGGGGGTAATCAGCCC.

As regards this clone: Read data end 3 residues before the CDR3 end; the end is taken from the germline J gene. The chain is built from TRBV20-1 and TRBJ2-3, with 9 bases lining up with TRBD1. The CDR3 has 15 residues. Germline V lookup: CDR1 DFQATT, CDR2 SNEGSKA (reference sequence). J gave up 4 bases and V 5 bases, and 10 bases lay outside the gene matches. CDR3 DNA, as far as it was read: TGCAGTGCTGTATCACCGGGACAGGGACCAGATACG. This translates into CSAVSPGQGPDT. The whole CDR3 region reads CSAVSPGQGPDTQYF.

The covered CDR3 bases are TGCGCCAGTAGGGGTTTAGCGGGAGAATCGGCCAAAAACATT. Protein product: CASRGLAGESAKNI. The CDR3 in its entirety is CASRGLAGESAKNIQYF. This chain uses TRBV4-1 with TRBJ2-4, with 9 bases matching TRBD2. The DNA ends 3 residues before the CDR3 does, and the rest of the CDR3 is filled in from the germline J gene. The CDR3 sequence is 17 residues long. Germline CDR1 is MGHRA and CDR2 is YSYEKL. The junction had 13 bases not matched to a gene; V was cut back by 9 bases and J by 1 base.

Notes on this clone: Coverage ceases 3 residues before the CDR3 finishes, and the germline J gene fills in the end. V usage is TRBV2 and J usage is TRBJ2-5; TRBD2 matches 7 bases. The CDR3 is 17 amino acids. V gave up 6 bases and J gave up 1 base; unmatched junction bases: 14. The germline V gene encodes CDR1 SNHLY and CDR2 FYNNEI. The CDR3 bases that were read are TGTGCCAGCAGGGAGCTTTCGGCGGGGGATTCCCAAGAGACC. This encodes CASRELSAGDSQET. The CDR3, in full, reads CASRELSAGDSQETQYF.